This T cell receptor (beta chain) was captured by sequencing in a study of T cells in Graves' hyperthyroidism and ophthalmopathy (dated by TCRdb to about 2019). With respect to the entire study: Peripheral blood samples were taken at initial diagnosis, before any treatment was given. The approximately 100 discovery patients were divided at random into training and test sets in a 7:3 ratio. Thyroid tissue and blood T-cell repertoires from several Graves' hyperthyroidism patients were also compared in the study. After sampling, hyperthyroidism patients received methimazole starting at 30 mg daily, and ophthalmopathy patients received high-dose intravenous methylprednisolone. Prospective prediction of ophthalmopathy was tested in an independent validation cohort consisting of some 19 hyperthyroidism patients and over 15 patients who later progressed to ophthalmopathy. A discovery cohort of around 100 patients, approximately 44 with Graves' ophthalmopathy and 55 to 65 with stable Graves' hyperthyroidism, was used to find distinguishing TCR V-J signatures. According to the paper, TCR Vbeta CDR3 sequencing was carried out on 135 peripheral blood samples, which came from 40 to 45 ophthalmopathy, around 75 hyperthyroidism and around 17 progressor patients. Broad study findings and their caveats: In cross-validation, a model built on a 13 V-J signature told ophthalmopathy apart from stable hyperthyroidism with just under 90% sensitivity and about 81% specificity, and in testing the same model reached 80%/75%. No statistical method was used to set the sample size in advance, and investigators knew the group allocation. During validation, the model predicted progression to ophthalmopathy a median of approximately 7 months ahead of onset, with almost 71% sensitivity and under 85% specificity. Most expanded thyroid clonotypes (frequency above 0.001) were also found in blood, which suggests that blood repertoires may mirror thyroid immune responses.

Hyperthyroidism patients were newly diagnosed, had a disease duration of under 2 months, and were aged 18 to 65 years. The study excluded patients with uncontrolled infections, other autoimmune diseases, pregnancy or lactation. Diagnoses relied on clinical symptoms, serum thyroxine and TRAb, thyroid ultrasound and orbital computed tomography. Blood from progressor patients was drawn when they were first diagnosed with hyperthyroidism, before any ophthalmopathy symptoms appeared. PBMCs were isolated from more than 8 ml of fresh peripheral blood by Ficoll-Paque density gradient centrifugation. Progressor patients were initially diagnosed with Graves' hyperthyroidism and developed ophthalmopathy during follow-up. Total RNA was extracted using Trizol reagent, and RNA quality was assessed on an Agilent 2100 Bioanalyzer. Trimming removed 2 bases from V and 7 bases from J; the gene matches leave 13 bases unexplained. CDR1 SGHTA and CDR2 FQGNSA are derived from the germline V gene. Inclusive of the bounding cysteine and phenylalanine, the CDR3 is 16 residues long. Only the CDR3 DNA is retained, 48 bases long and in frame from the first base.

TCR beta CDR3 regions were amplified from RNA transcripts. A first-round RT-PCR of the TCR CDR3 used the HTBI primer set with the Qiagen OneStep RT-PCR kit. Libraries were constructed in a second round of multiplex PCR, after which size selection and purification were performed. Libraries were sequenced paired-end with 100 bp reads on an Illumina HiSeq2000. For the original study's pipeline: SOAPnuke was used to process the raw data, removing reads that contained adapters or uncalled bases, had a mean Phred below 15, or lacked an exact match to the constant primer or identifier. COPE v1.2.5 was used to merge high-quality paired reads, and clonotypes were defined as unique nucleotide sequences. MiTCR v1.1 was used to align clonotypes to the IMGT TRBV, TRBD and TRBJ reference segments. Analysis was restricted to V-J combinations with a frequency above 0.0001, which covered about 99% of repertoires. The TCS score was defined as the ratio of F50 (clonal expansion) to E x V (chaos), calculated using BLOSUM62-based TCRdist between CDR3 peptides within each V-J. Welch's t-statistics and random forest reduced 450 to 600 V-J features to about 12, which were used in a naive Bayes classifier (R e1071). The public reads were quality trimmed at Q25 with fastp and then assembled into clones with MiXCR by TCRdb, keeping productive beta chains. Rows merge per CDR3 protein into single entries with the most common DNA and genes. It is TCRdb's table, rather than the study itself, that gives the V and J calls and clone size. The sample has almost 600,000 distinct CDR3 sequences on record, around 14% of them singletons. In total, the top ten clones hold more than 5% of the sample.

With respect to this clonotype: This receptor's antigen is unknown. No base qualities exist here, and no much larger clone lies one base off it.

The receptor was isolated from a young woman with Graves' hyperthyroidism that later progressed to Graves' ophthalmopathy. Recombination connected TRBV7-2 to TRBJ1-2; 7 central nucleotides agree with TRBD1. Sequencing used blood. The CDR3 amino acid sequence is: CASSLNGGDREGGYTF. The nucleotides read TGTGCCAGCAGCTTAAATGGGGGAGACAGGGAGGGTGGCTACACCTTC.